One sample yielded the 32 T cell receptor beta chains listed below, sequenced in a study of T cells after yellow fever vaccination. MiXCR, run by TCRdb on the 5' RACE reads, gives a single entry per CDR3 protein. The sample has approximately 93,000 distinct CDR3 sequences, roughly 6% seen once. This material consisted of CD8+ T cells sorted from PBMCs, taken 10 days after the yellow fever booster vaccination. These receptors came from a man aged 18-30 years who received the YFV17D yellow fever vaccine.

This clonotype came up a few times. The chain combines TRBV4-1 with TRBJ1-3; D is unclear. V was shortened by 3 bases and J by 4 bases, with 16 bases between the two germline ends. CDR3 size: 16 residues. Germline V lookup: CDR1 MGHRA, CDR2 YSYEKL. This CDR3 reads CASSQAYGVTGNTIYF. CDR3 coding DNA: TGCGCCAGCAGCCAGGCGTACGGGGTTACGGGAAACACCATATATTTT.

V and J are TRBV5-5 and TRBJ1-6; 7 bases are shared with TRBD1. With V trimmed by 4 bases and J by 6 bases, 4 bases remained unmatched. CDR3 length: 14 amino acids. Germline V gene sequence: CDR1 SGHKS, CDR2 YYEKEE (reference sequence). In nucleotides, the CDR3 is TGTGCCAGCAGCCTTGGACAGGCTAATTCACCCCTCCACTTT. As protein: CASSLGQANSPLHF.

This clonotype has ten or more counts. The rearrangement links TRBV28 to TRBJ2-2, with D possibly being TRBD2 (7 bases). V lost 5 bases and J lost 5, with 21 bases in between. The germline V gene has CDR1 MDHEN and CDR2 SYDVKM. This CDR3 is built from 17 residues. DNA for the CDR3: TGTGCCAGCAGTCCCGACGAGGGGGGAGCGGGAACCGGGGAGCTGTTTTTT. Its protein product is CASSPDEGGAGTGELFF.

This clonotype was observed many times. The V and J genes are TRBV20-1 and TRBJ2-1; 14 positions match TRBD2. The CDR3 is 18 residues long. The trim removed 4 bases at V and 4 bases at J, leaving 12 bases unmatched. Germline V gene data show CDR1 as DFQATT and CDR2 as SNEGSKA (reference sequence). CDR3 coding DNA: TGCAGTGCTACCAAATCAGGGACTAGCGGGGGTTTATACAATGAGCAGTTCTTC. Protein product: CSATKSGTSGGLYNEQFF.

The chain employs TRBV20-1 and TRBJ2-1; tentative D call: TRBD1 (5 bases). Germline lookup yields CDR1 DFQATT and CDR2 SNEGSKA (reference sequence). The CDR3 consists of 16 residues. V lost 4 bases and J lost 1, with 17 bases in between. CDR3 region: CSAIRNGAASYNEQFF. The CDR3 DNA is TGCAGTGCTATTCGGAATGGGGCGGCTTCCTACAATGAGCAGTTCTTC.

The chain carries TRBV10-3 and TRBJ2-3; D is tentatively TRBD1 or TRBD2 (6 bases each). Germline values: CDR1 ENHRY, CDR2 SYGVKD. V was shortened by 6 bases and J by 4 bases, with 17 bases between the two germline ends. This CDR3 has 15 amino acids. CDR3: CAISGYTGAADTQYF. The CDR3 bases are TGTGCCATCAGCGGATATACGGGGGCCGCAGATACGCAGTATTTT.

The rearrangement uses TRBV6-1 and TRBJ1-2; unclear D gene. Per germline, CDR1 MNHNS and CDR2 SASEGT. The V and J ends lost 4 bases and 2 bases respectively, with 11 bases between them. The CDR3 has 14 residues. The CDR3 nucleotides read TGTGCCAGCAGTGCGGTTCGGGTAAACTATGGCTACACCTTC. Translation gives CASSAVRVNYGYTF.

This clonotype was picked up a small number of times. V gene TRBV20-1 combines with J gene TRBJ2-3, with TRBD2 matching 14 bases. Germline CDR1 is DFQATT and CDR2 is SNEGSKA (reference sequence). The V segment lost 0 bases and the J segment 3 bases; nucleotides outside the gene matches: 2. The CDR3 is 16 amino acids. CDR3 coding DNA: TGCAGTGCTAGAGATCGACTAGCGGGGGGGACAGATACGCAGTATTTT. Translated, it gives CSARDRLAGGTDTQYF.

This clonotype has just a few counts. This chain uses TRBV20-1 with TRBJ2-1, with 10 positions matching TRBD2. CDR3 length: 15 residues. CDR1 is DFQATT, CDR2 SNEGSKA, per germline (reference sequence). V shed 5 bases and J 8 bases; nucleotides not matched to a gene: 12. The CDR3 DNA reads TGCAGTGCTCCCCCGGGAGCGGGGGGGCAGGATGAGCAGTTCTTC. Amino acid sequence: CSAPPGAGGQDEQFF.

This sequence joins TRBV7-2 and TRBJ2-7, with D tentatively TRBD2 (6 bases). Per the germline V gene, CDR1 is SGHTA and CDR2 is FQGNSA. This CDR3 region has 15 residues. V was pared by 5 bases and J by 1 base, with 15 bases between. As DNA, the CDR3 is TGTGCCAGCAGCCCGGACCCTGGGAGGTCCTACGAGCAGTACTTC. Amino acid sequence: CASSPDPGRSYEQYF.

The rearrangement joins TRBV4-1 to TRBJ2-3; D remains ambiguous. V lost 6 bases, J lost 0 bases, and 10 bases lay in between. Germline CDR1 is MGHRA and CDR2 is YSYEKL. This CDR3 contains 14 residues. CDR3 nucleotide sequence: TGCGCCAGCAGTCGCTCCCCCAGCACAGATACGCAGTATTTT. Protein product: CASSRSPSTDTQYF.

This clonotype was seen more than once but under ten times. The genes are TRBV7-2 and TRBJ2-5, with a possible D match to TRBD2 (6 bases). V was pared by 3 bases and J by 2 bases, with 13 bases between. The CDR3 contains 15 residues. Germline assignment: CDR1 SGHTA and CDR2 FQGNSA. CDR3 sequence: CASSFSPGTQETQYF. The CDR3 region has the DNA TGTGCCAGCAGCTTTAGCCCAGGGACTCAAGAGACCCAGTACTTC.

This clonotype was recorded at least ten times. This chain links TRBV28 with TRBJ1-5; the D gene is possibly TRBD1 (6 bases). Trimming cost V 6 bases and J 6 bases, with 18 bases left between them. Germline V gene sequence: CDR1 MDHEN, CDR2 SYDVKM. The CDR3 contains 15 residues. CDR3 coding DNA: TGTGCCAGCAGCAAGGGGGAGACTCGTCTTCAGCCCCAGCATTTT. Protein sequence: CASSKGETRLQPQHF.

V gene TRBV5-1 combines with J gene TRBJ2-4; D gene unclear. The V end lost 7 bases, the J end lost 5 bases, and 19 bases lay between the germline ends. The germline gives CDR1 SGHRS, CDR2 YFSETQ. The CDR3 runs to 15 residues. The CDR3 reads CASSTVINRQNIQYF. The CDR3 DNA reads as TGCGCCAGCTCTACGGTAATTAACCGTCAAAACATTCAGTACTTC.

V usage is TRBV5-6 and J usage is TRBJ2-1, with D hard to call. CDR3 size: 15 residues. Between the trimmed V and J ends, which lost 0 bases and 4 bases, there was a span of 11 bases. Germline V lookup: CDR1 SGHDT, CDR2 YYEEEE. The CDR3 loop reads CASSLEASFYNEQFF. The CDR3 DNA follows: TGTGCCAGCAGCTTGGAGGCTAGTTTTTACAATGAGCAGTTCTTC.

The chain links TRBV27 to TRBJ1-5, with no clear D. Germline V CDR1 and CDR2: MNHEY, SMNVEV (reference sequence). CDR3 length: 13 residues. V lost 0 bases to trimming and J lost 5 bases, with 5 bases between them. The CDR3 loop is CASSLSGDQPQHF. As DNA, the CDR3 is TGTGCCAGCAGTTTATCCGGGGATCAGCCCCAGCATTTT.

This clonotype has only a few counts. The chain couples TRBV20-1 to TRBJ2-3; D is possibly TRBD2 (6 bases). Trimming stripped 3 bases from V and 2 bases from J, with 12 bases between. This CDR3 spans 14 amino acids. CDR1 is DFQATT and CDR2 is SNEGSKA in the germline V gene (reference sequence). The CDR3 loop is CSASGGVNTDTQYF. The CDR3 DNA sequence: TGCAGTGCTAGCGGCGGGGTCAACACAGATACGCAGTATTTT.

This clonotype was picked up a small number of times. The J gene is TRBJ2-3, the V gene TRBV6-5, with TRBD1 identical over 11 bases. CDR1 is MNHEY, CDR2 SVGAGI, per germline. CDR3 length: 16 amino acids. V lost 6 bases, J lost 4 bases, and 9 bases stayed unmatched. CDR3 nucleotide sequence: TGTGCCAGCAGCCTAACCCCGGGACAGGGGGCAGATACGCAGTATTTT. Translated: CASSLTPGQGADTQYF.

This clonotype has only a few counts. The J gene is TRBJ1-1, the V gene TRBV5-1; D not resolved. Trimming removed 4 bases from V and 8 bases from J, with 12 bases in between. The V gene's germline CDR1 is SGHRS and CDR2 YFSETQ. The CDR3 sequence is 12 residues long. Here the CDR3 reads CASSPLGDEAFF. CDR3 bases: TGCGCCAGCAGCCCCCTGGGAGACGAAGCTTTCTTT.

This clonotype was counted many times. The CDR3, as DNA: TGCGCCAGCAGCCAAGATTCAGGGGGCGCGGTCAGTGAGCAGTTCTTC. It translates to CASSQDSGGAVSEQFF. The rearrangement joins TRBV4-3 to TRBJ2-1, with 8 bases fitting TRBD1. The CDR3 covers 16 residues. The V gene's germline CDR1 is LGHNA and CDR2 YSLEER. The V and J ends lost 0 bases and 9 bases, in that order; junction bases with no gene match: 10.

This clonotype was found many times. The chain couples TRBV11-2 to TRBJ2-7; maybe TRBD2 (6 bases). V was trimmed by 0 bases and J by 6 bases, leaving 15 bases between them. This CDR3 has 15 amino acids. Per the germline V gene, CDR1 is SGHAT and CDR2 is FQNNGV. The CDR3 coding sequence is TGTGCCAGCAGCTTAGAGGGACTCCCCTGCCGCGAGCAGTACGTC. Translating it yields CASSLEGLPCREQYV.

CDR3 amino acids: CASSLDGAYTEAFF. As DNA, the CDR3 is TGTGCCAGCAGCCTGGACGGGGCTTACACTGAAGCTTTCTTT. The chain joins TRBV27 to TRBJ1-1, with D maybe TRBD1 (5 bases). This CDR3 is built from 14 residues. Trimming shortened V by 6 bases and J by 3 bases, and 14 bases separated the two germline ends. CDR1 MNHEY and CDR2 SMNVEV come from the germline V gene (reference sequence).

This clonotype was observed a single time. The V gene is TRBV6-5, the J gene TRBJ1-1; a weak D match, TRBD1 (6 bases). The CDR3 has 14 residues. Looked up from germline, CDR1 is MNHEY and CDR2 is SVGAGI. V dropped 0 bases and J dropped 5 bases, with 10 bases sitting between them. This chain's CDR3 is CASSYSGGGTEAFF. Written as DNA, the CDR3 is TGTGCCAGCAGTTACTCGGGAGGGGGTACTGAAGCTTTCTTT.

This clonotype was observed a few times. The chain carries TRBV4-1 and TRBJ2-6; possibly TRBD2 for D (6 bases). Per germline, CDR1 MGHRA and CDR2 YSYEKL. The CDR3 spans 16 residues. Trimming took off 4 bases at V and 4 bases at J, with 14 bases between the two ends. Here the CDR3 reads CASSPSGQVGANVLTF. In DNA, the CDR3 is TGCGCCAGCAGCCCCAGCGGGCAGGTAGGGGCCAACGTCCTGACTTTC.

This clonotype was detected a few times. The DNA of the CDR3 is TGCAGTGCTAGGACTACTCAAGAGACCCAGTACTTC. Its protein is CSARTTQETQYF. The J gene is TRBJ2-5, the V gene TRBV20-1; weak D call: TRBD2 (5 bases). The CDR3 is made up of 12 amino acids. Germline lookup yields CDR1 DFQATT and CDR2 SNEGSKA (reference sequence). V dropped 3 bases and J dropped 2 bases, with 7 bases sitting between them.

Ten or more counts support this clonotype. The chain has TRBV7-9 and TRBJ2-6; D is uncertain. The length of the CDR3 is 16 residues. Germline V gene lookup returns CDR1 SEHNR and CDR2 FQNEAQ (reference sequence). Trimming shortened V by 5 bases and J by 0 bases, and 11 bases separated the two germline ends. CDR3 DNA sequence: TGTGCCAGCAGCCCCCCGCAGTACTCTGGGGCCAACGTCCTGACTTTC. This encodes CASSPPQYSGANVLTF.

Only a few counts were recorded for this clonotype. This chain uses TRBV10-2 with TRBJ2-3; D ambiguous. Trimming removed 2 bases from V and 6 bases from J, with 15 bases in between. There are 15 residues in the CDR3. The germline gives CDR1 WSHSY, CDR2 SAAADI. The CDR3 spells CASSENLKPLDTQYF. The CDR3, as DNA: TGCGCCAGCAGTGAGAATCTCAAGCCTCTGGATACGCAGTATTTT.

The chain joins TRBV6-5 to TRBJ2-1; D is undetermined. V lost 6 bases, J lost 2 bases, and 8 bases lay in between. Germline-derived CDR1 and CDR2 are MNHEY and SVGAGI. The CDR3 has 13 amino acids. The CDR3 here is CASSVGTYNEQFF. DNA of the CDR3: TGTGCCAGCAGCGTAGGGACCTACAATGAGCAGTTCTTC.

The chain links TRBV7-2 to TRBJ2-5; 12 positions match TRBD2. The CDR3 is 16 residues long. V lost 5 bases and J lost 3; bases outside the gene matches: 7. The germline gives CDR1 SGHTA, CDR2 FQGNSA. In DNA form, the CDR3 reads TGTGCCAGCAGCGCGACTAGCGGGGGACCGAAAGAGACCCAGTACTTC. Translated, it gives CASSATSGGPKETQYF.

The chain uses TRBV20-1 and TRBJ2-5; 9 nucleotides line up with TRBD2. This CDR3 has 13 amino acids. After removal of 6 bases from V and 2 bases from J, the junction contained 4 bases not matched to a gene. The germline CDR1 and CDR2 sequences are DFQATT and SNEGSKA (reference sequence). The CDR3 loop is CSADSGGQETQYF. CDR3 DNA: TGCAGTGCGGATAGCGGGGGACAAGAGACCCAGTACTTC.

A few counts support this clonotype. At one boundary the junction diverges from the germline segment, which might be a read error. The J gene is TRBJ1-5, the V gene TRBV6-2 or TRBV6-3, with TRBD1 matching over 8 bases. The CDR3 contains 16 residues. Per germline, CDR1 MNHEY and CDR2 SVGEGT. DNA of the CDR3: TGTGCCAGCAGTCCGGACAGGGCCTACCACAATCAGCCCCAGCAATTT. This codes for CASSPDRAYHNQPQQF.

The V and J genes are TRBV6-4 and TRBJ2-3, with TRBD2 identical over 9 bases. The CDR3 length is 14 residues. Trimming took 9 bases from V and 1 from J; bases not matched to a gene: 5. Germline loops: CDR1 MRHNA, CDR2 SNTAGT. Written as DNA, the CDR3 is TGTGCCAGTCCCGGACTAGCGCGCACAGATACGCAGTATTTT. Translated, it gives CASPGLARTDTQYF.